This is a list of T cell receptor beta chains from one sample in a study of blood T cell repertoires in COVID-19. The repertoire was sequenced with immunoSEQ multiplex PCR; TCRdb's copy has only in-frame clones and lacks some. The repertoire holds under 300,000 clones, with 75% to 90% as singletons. The sample comprised PBMCs or T cells enriched from blood (not recorded which). The source is a woman in her thirties or forties who had been exposed to COVID-19. The CDR3 runs from the conserved cysteine through the conserved F or W. The D gene is left open where the match is weak.

CASSQFREGTQYF | TRBV3-1/TRBV3-2 | TRBD2 | 13 | TRBJ2-5
CASSRPTGLAGGNEQFF | TRBV7-9 | TRBD2 | 17 | TRBJ2-1
CASSPRTGTSPLHF | TRBV14 | TRBD1 | 14 | TRBJ1-6
CARSRDRGYEQYF | TRBV21-1 | . | 13 | TRBJ2-7
CSVAPSGGGYYGYTF | TRBV29-1 | TRBD1 | 15 | TRBJ1-2
CASSLSGSGGSEKLFF | TRBV28 | . | 16 | TRBJ1-4
CASSLGQVNYGYTF | TRBV7-9 | . | 14 | TRBJ1-2
CASSTGTSGRALGETQYF | TRBV5-1 | TRBD2 | 18 | TRBJ2-5
CASSQALQGPSGNTIYF | TRBV3-1/TRBV3-2 | . | 17 | TRBJ1-3
CASRYWLNLRSYNEQFF | TRBV7-9 | . | 17 | TRBJ2-1
CASSLLRESAGNEQFF | TRBV13 | TRBD2 | 16 | TRBJ2-1
CASNQGFNQPQHF | TRBV2 | . | 13 | TRBJ1-5
CASSPGTGASYEQYF | TRBV4-3 | TRBD1 | 15 | TRBJ2-7
CASSQGPGVSAFGNTIYF | TRBV14 | . | 18 | TRBJ1-3
CASSLLFAGQVDEQYF | TRBV28 | TRBD1 | 16 | TRBJ2-7
CASSQERTGDGVETQYF | TRBV4-1 | TRBD1 | 17 | TRBJ2-5
CASSSTRGPRSTEAFF | TRBV11-2 | TRBD1 | 16 | TRBJ1-1
CASSALIREDYGYTF | TRBV5-1 | . | 15 | TRBJ1-2
CASRPGTGLNQPQHF | TRBV28 | TRBD1 | 15 | TRBJ1-5
CATEGQGYVGELFF | TRBV24-1 | TRBD1 | 14 | TRBJ2-2
CASSLASIAEAFF | TRBV7-9 | . | 13 | TRBJ1-1
CAWSVEGVGYGYTF | TRBV30 | . | 14 | TRBJ1-2
CASGGGSLYEQYF | TRBV6-5 | . | 13 | TRBJ2-7
CASSPSTGAGNTIYF | TRBV5-4 | TRBD1 | 15 | TRBJ1-3
CASSHFSMSSYNEQFF | TRBV28 | . | 16 | TRBJ2-1
CASSLSRPTYEQYF | TRBV5-4 | . | 14 | TRBJ2-7
CASSLVPPGTGWTEAFF | TRBV5-1 | TRBD1 | 17 | TRBJ1-1
CASNNLKDRAMETQYF | TRBV2 | TRBD1 | 16 | TRBJ2-5
CASTNRWQGQGQETQYF | TRBV28 | TRBD1 | 17 | TRBJ2-5
CASSLAETREQFF | TRBV12-3/TRBV12-4 | . | 13 | TRBJ2-1
CASSLNGAPQPQHF | TRBV7-2 | . | 14 | TRBJ1-5
CAAGPGGPTKDTQYF | TRBV7-2 | TRBD1 | 15 | TRBJ2-3
CASSQDYRLYSNQPQHF | TRBV4-3 | . | 17 | TRBJ1-5
CSVEKQGGLPGELFF | TRBV29-1 | . | 15 | TRBJ2-2
CASSPETGYSNSPLHF | TRBV7-6 | . | 16 | TRBJ1-6
CASSLIPDSNQPQHF | TRBV5-4 | . | 15 | TRBJ1-5
CASIASYGYTF | TRBV28 | . | 11 | TRBJ1-2
CASSFAETGPGYTF | TRBV7-9 | . | 14 | TRBJ1-2
CASSVLGAGANVLTF | TRBV9 | . | 15 | TRBJ2-6
CASSIFGEGEKLFF | TRBV19 | . | 14 | TRBJ1-4
CASSVATGNYGYTF | TRBV9 | . | 14 | TRBJ1-2
CATYGRVGYGYTF | TRBV19 | . | 13 | TRBJ1-2
CASSILDRVSTEAFF | TRBV9 | TRBD1 | 15 | TRBJ1-1
CASIPGIANYGYTF | TRBV5-5 | . | 14 | TRBJ1-2
CASSPAFRRTYNEQFF | TRBV5-1 | . | 16 | TRBJ2-1
CASSSPSGQITEAFF | TRBV7-2 | . | 15 | TRBJ1-1
CASTSDSPTSYNEQFF | TRBV27 | . | 16 | TRBJ2-1
CAIATRQGANYGYTF | TRBV10-3 | TRBD1 | 15 | TRBJ1-2
CASSARTGASQETQYF | TRBV9 | TRBD1 | 16 | TRBJ2-5
CASSQDRQGPYGYTF | TRBV4-3 | TRBD1 | 15 | TRBJ1-2
CSGRQGNTGELFF | TRBV29-1 | . | 13 | TRBJ2-2
CASSRQSNNEQFF | TRBV7-9 | . | 13 | TRBJ2-1
CASSTDRGNSPLHF | TRBV7-3 | TRBD1 | 14 | TRBJ1-6
CASSSPKGINYNEQFF | TRBV6-5 | . | 16 | TRBJ2-1
CASGQGGAGELFF | TRBV19 | . | 13 | TRBJ2-2